The source of this T cell receptor beta chain is a study of cytomegalovirus exposure and HLA in healthy donors. Of note for this clone: Its cognate antigen is unknown.

PCR employed 60 Vbeta and 13 Jbeta primers. The data were produced by immunoSEQ multiplex PCR, yet TCRdb's version contains in-frame clones alone and is incomplete. The sample shows about 200,000 clones, roughly 85% of them seen only once. The study's findings and limits: High specificity and sensitivity for cytomegalovirus status were reported for the classifier. Confirmation in vitro established that a few CMV-associated chains were specific for CMV antigens.

The sample was PBMCs. The clonotype comes from a woman between 45 and 60 years old in good health and CMV-seronegative.

The CDR3 DNA sequence: TGTGCCAGCAGTTCGGGACAGGGGGATTGGGGCAATCAGCCCCAGCATTTT. It encodes CASSSGQGDWGNQPQHF. The genes are TRBV28 and TRBJ1-5, with 11 bases that match TRBD1. The J segment lost 2 bases and the V segment lost 4 bases, leaving 7 bases of the junction unmatched. The CDR3 consists of 17 residues. Germline loops: CDR1 MDHEN, CDR2 SYDVKM.